The source of this T cell receptor (beta chain) is a study of T cell clonotyping in hematopoietic cell transplantation. Remarks on this clone: Its antigen is unidentified.

Regarding the study as a whole: Cells were unsorted, so CD4 and CD8 contributions were not separated. Graft donor and pretransplant recipient Inverse Simpson Index values predicted broader posttransplant TCR diversity. At the given depth, recipient repertoires were over 95% de novo clonotypes. After transplant, recipient diversity fell while pathologically expanded clonotypes grew through day 180.

Germline V lookup: CDR1 MGHRA, CDR2 YSYEKL. The CDR3 has 15 residues. J gave up 4 bases and V 1 base, and 3 bases lay outside the gene matches. Here immunoSEQ multiplex PCR was the method, and the copy in TCRdb shows in-frame clones only, minus some. This repertoire shows roughly 16,000 clones, approximately 85% found once; its top ten account for approximately 4%. Input material: peripheral blood mononuclear cells. This sequence was found in a woman in her thirties or forties in good health. Some clones in this sample may be carry-over from other donors' samples. The chain links TRBV4-1 to TRBJ1-2, with 10 positions matching TRBD1. The CDR3 sequence is CASSQGGQGGYGYTF. The CDR3 nucleotides read TGCGCCAGCAGCCAAGGAGGACAGGGGGGCTATGGCTACACCTTC.